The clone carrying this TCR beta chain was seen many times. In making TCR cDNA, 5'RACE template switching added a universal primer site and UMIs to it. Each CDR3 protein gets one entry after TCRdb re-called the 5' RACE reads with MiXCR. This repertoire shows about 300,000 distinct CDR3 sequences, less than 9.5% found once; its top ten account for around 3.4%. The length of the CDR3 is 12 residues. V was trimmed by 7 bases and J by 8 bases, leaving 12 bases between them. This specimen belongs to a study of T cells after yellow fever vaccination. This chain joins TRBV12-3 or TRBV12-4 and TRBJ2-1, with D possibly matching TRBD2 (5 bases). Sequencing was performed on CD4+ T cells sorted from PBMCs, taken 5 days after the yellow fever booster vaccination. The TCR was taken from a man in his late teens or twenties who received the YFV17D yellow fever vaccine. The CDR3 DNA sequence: TGTGCCAGCAACCGTGGGAGCGATGAGCAGTTCTTC. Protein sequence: CASNRGSDEQFF.